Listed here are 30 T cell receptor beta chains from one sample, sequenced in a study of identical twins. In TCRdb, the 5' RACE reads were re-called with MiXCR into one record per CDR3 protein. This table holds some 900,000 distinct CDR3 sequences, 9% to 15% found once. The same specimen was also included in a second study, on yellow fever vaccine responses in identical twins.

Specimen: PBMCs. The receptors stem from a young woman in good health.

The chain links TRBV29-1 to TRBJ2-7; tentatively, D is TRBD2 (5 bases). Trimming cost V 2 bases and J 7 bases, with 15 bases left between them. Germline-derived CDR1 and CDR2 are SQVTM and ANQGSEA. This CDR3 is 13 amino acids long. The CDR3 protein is CSVETIRDGEQYF. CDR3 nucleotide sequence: TGCAGCGTTGAAACAATCCGGGATGGGGAGCAGTACTTC.

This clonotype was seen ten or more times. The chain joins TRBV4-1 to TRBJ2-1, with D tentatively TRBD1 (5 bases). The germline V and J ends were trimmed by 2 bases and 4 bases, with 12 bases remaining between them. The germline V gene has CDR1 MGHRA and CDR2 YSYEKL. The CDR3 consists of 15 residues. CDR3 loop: CASSQIRGKYNEQFF. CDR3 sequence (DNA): TGCGCCAGCAGCCAAATTAGGGGCAAATACAATGAGCAGTTCTTC.

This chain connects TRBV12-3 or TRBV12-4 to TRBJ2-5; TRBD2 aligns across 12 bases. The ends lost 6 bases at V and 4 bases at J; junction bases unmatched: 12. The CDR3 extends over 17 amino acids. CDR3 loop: CASSTTSGSRHAETQYF. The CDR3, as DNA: TGTGCCAGCAGCACGACTAGCGGGAGTAGACATGCAGAGACCCAGTACTTC.

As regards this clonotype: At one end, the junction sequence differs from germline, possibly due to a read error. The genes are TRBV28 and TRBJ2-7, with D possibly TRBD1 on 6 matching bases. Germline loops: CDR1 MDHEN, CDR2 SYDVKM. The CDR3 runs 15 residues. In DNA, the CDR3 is TGTGCCAGCAGTTTTAACGACGGACAGACGTACGATGGGGACTTC. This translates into CASSFNDGQTYDGDF.

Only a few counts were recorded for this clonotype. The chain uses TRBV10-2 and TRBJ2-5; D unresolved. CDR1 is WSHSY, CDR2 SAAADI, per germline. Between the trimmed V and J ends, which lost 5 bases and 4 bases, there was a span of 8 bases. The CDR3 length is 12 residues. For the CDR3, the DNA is TGCGCCAGCAGTAAGTTCGGAGAGACCCAGTACTTC. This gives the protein CASSKFGETQYF.

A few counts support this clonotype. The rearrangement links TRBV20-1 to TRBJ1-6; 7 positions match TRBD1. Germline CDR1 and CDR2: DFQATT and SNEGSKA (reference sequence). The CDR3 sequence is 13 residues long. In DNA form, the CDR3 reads TGCAGCCAAACAGGGGCCGATAATTCACCCCTCCACTTT. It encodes CSQTGADNSPLHF.

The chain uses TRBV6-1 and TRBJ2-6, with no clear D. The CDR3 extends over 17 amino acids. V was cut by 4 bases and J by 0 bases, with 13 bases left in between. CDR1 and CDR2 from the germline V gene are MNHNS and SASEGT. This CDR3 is CASSGLDGPSGANVLTF. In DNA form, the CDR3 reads TGTGCCAGCAGTGGATTGGACGGTCCCTCTGGGGCCAACGTCCTGACTTTC.

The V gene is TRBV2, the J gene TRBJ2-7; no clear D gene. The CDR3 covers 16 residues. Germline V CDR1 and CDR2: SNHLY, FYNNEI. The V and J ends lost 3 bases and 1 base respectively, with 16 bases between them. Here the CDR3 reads CASSDYRRRSSYEQYF. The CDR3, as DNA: TGTGCCAGCAGTGATTATCGCAGGAGATCGTCCTACGAGCAGTACTTC.

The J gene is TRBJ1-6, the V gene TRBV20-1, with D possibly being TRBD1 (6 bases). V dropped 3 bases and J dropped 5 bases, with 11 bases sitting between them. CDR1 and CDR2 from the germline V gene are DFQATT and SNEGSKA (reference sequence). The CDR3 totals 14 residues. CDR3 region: CSASPGTNNSPLHF. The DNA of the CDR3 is TGCAGTGCTAGTCCCGGGACAAATAATTCACCCCTCCACTTT.

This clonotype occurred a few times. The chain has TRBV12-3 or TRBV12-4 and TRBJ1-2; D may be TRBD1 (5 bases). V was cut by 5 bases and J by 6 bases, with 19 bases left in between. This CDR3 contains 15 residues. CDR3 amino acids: CASSRKVGAGDGYTF. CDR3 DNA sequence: TGTGCCAGCAGTCGAAAGGTTGGGGCGGGAGATGGCTACACCTTC.

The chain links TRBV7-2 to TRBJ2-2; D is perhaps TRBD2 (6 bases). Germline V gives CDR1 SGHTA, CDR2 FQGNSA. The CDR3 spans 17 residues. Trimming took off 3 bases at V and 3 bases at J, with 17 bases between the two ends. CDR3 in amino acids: CASSFTGGSGYTGELFF. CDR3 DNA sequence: TGTGCCAGCAGCTTTACCGGGGGTAGCGGTTACACCGGGGAGCTGTTTTTT.

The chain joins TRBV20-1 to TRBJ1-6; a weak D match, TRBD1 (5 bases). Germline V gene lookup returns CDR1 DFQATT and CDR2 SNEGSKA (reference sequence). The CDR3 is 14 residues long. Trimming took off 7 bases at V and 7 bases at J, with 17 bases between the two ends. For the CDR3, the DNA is TGCAGTGGATCGGTGGGGGGAGTAAATTCACCCCTCCACTTT. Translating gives CSGSVGGVNSPLHF.

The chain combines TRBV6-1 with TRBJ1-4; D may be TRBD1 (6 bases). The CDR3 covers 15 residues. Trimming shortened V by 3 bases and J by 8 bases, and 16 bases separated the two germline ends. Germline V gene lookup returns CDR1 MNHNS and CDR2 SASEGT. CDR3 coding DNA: TGTGCCAGCAGTGATGTACAGGGATTAAAGGAAAAACTGTTTTTT. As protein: CASSDVQGLKEKLFF.

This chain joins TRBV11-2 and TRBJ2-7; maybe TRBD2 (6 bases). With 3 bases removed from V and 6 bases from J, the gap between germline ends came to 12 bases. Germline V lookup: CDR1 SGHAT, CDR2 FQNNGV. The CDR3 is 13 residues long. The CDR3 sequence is CASSFPGLPEQYV. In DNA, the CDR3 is TGTGCCAGCAGCTTCCCGGGACTCCCCGAGCAGTACGTC.

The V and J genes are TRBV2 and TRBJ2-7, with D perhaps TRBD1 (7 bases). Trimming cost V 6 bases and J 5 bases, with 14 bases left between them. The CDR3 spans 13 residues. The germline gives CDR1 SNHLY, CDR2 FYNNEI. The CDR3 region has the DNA TGTGCCAGCAGCGGGCAGGGGGAGGACGAGCAGTACTTC. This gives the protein CASSGQGEDEQYF.

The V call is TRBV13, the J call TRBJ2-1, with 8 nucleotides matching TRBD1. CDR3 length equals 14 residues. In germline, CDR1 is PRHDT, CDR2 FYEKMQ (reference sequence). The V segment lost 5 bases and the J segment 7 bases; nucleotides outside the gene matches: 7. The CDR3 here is CASSTRTGQNEQFF. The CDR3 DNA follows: TGTGCCAGCAGCACCCGGACAGGGCAGAATGAGCAGTTCTTC. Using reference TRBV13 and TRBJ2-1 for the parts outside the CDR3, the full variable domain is AAGVIQSPRHLIKEKRETATLKCYPIPRHDTVYWYQQGPGQDPQFLISFYEKMQSDKGSIPDRFSAQQFSDYHSELNMSSLELGDSALYFCASSTRTGQNEQFFGPGTRLTVL.

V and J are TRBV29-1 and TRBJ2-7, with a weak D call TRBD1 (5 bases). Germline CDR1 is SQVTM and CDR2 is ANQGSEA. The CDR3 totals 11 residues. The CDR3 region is CTLTVTYEQYV. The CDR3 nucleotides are TGCACCCTGACAGTCACCTACGAGCAGTACGTC.

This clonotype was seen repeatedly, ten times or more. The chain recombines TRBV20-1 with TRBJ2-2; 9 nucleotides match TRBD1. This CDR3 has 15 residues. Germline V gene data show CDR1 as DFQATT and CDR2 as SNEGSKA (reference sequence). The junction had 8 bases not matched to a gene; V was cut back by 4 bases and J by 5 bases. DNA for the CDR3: TGCAGTGCTATCGGGGGGACAGGGACGACCGGGGAGCTGTTTTTT. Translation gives CSAIGGTGTTGELFF.

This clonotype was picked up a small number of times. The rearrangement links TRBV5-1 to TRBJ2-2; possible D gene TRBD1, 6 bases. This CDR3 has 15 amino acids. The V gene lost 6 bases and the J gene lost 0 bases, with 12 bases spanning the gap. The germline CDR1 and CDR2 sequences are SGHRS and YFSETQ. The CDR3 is CASTGTNTNTGELFF. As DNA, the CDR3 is TGCGCCAGCACCGGGACAAATACGAACACCGGGGAGCTGTTTTTT.

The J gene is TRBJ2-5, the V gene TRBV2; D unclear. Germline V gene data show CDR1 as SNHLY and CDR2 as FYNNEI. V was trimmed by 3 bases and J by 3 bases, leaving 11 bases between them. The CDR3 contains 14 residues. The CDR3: CASSDFVLKETQYF. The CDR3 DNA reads TGTGCCAGCAGTGATTTTGTCCTCAAAGAGACCCAGTACTTC.

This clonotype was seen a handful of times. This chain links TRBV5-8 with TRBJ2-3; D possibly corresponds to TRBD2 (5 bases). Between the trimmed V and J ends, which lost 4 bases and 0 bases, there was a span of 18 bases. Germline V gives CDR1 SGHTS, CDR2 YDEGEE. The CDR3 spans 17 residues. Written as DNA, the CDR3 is TGTGCCAGCAGCCCCGGGCCTAGGACGGGAAGCACAGATACGCAGTATTTT. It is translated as CASSPGPRTGSTDTQYF.

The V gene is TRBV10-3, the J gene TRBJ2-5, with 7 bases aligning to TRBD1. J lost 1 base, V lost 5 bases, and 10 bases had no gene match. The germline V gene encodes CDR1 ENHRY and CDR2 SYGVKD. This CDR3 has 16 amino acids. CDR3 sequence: CAISTPEAGGQETQYF. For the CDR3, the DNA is TGTGCCATCAGTACGCCGGAGGCAGGGGGCCAAGAGACCCAGTACTTC.

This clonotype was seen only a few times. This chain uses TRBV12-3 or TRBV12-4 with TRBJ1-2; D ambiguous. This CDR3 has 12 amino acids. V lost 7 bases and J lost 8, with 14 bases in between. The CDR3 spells CASTPSTSGYTF. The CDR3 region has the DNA TGTGCCAGCACCCCGAGTACGAGCGGCTACACCTTC.

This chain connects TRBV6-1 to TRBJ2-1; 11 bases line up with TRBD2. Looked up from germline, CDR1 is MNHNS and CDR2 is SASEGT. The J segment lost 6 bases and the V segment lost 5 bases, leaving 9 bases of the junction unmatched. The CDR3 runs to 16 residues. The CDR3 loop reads CASSTVAGGGGNEQFF. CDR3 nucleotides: TGTGCCAGCAGTACCGTAGCGGGAGGGGGGGGCAATGAGCAGTTCTTC.

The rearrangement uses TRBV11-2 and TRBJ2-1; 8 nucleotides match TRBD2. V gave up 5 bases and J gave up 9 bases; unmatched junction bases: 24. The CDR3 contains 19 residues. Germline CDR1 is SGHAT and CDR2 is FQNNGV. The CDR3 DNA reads TGTGCCAGCAGCAGCGGGGGCCGGGTTCGGGCGGGAGGCCTGGCTGAGCAGTTCTTC. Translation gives CASSSGGRVRAGGLAEQFF. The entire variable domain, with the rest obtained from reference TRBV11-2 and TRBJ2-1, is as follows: EAGVAQSPRYKIIEKRQSVAFWCNPISGHATLYWYQQILGQGPKLLIQFQNNGVVDDSQLPKDRFSAERLKGVDSTLKIQPAKLEDSAVYLCASSSGGRVRAGGLAEQFFGPGTRLTVL.

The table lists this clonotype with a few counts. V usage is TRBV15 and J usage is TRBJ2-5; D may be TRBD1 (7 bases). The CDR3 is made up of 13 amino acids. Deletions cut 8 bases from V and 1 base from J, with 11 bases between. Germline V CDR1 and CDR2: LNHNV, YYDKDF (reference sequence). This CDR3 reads CATRRGPQETQYF. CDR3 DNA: TGTGCCACCCGGAGGGGGCCCCAAGAGACCCAGTACTTC.

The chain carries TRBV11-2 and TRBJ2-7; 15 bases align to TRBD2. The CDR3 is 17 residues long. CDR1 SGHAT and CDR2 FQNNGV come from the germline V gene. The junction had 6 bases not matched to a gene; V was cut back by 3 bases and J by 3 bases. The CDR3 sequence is CASSFGAGLAGGYEQYF. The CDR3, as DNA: TGTGCCAGCAGCTTCGGAGCGGGACTAGCGGGAGGCTACGAGCAGTACTTC. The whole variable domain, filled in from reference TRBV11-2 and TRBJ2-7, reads EAGVAQSPRYKIIEKRQSVAFWCNPISGHATLYWYQQILGQGPKLLIQFQNNGVVDDSQLPKDRFSAERLKGVDSTLKIQPAKLEDSAVYLCASSFGAGLAGGYEQYFGPGTRLTVT.

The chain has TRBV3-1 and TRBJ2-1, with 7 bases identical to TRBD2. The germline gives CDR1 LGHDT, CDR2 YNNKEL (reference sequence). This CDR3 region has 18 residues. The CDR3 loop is CTICPGGSGPYSYNEQFF. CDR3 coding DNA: TGTACCATCTGTCCGGGGGGTAGCGGTCCTTATTCCTACAATGAGCAGTTCTTC.

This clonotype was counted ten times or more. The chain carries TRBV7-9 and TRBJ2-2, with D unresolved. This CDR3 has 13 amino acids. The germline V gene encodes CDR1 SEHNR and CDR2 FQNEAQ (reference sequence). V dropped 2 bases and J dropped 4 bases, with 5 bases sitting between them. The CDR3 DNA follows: TGTGCCAGCAGCTTACAGGTCACCGGGGAGCTGTTTTTT. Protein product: CASSLQVTGELFF.

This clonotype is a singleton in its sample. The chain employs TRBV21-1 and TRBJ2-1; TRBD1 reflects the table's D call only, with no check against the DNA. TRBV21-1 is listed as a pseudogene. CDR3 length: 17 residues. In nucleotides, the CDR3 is TGTGCCAGGGGCCCCGGGCTCCTCGACCCCCTTTACAATGAGCAGTTCTTC. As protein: CARGPGLLDPLYNEQFF.